The 30 T cell receptor beta chains below were found in one sample sequenced in a study of post-analysis software for immune sequencing data. For these receptors, no antigen is known. Findings and limits, study-wide: Controls had lower frequencies than patients of roughly five TRBV segments, which included TRBV5-6, TRBV5-1 and TRBV20-1.

Every TCR beta cDNA library bore unique molecular identifiers. TCRdb used MiXCR to reprocess the PCR reads, holding one entry per CDR3 protein. Of roughly 800,000 distinct CDR3 sequences listed, more than 45% are singletons. Sequenced input: blood. The receptors here all came from a girl under 18 with multiple sclerosis.

The genes are TRBV7-2 and TRBJ2-1, with 7 bases fitting TRBD1. CDR3 length: 15 amino acids. V gave up 0 bases and J gave up 7 bases; unmatched junction bases: 6. Germline V gives CDR1 SGHTA, CDR2 FQGNSA. CDR3 bases: TGTGCCAGCAGCTTAGCCCCAGGACAGGCGAATGAGCAGTTCTTC. Protein: CASSLAPGQANEQFF.

V is TRBV19 and J is TRBJ2-7; possible D gene TRBD1, 6 bases. Germline assignment: CDR1 LNHDA and CDR2 SQIVND (reference sequence). The CDR3 has 14 amino acids. Trimming stripped 6 bases from V and 3 bases from J, with 15 bases between. The CDR3 DNA sequence: TGTGCCAGTAGCACCTCTGGACAGCTCTACGAGCAGTACTTC. Amino acid sequence: CASSTSGQLYEQYF.

For this clonotype: Mismatch with germline at one junction end may stem from a read error. The J gene is TRBJ2-4, the V gene TRBV20-1; 14 bases map to TRBD2. The germline V gene encodes CDR1 DFQATT and CDR2 SNEGSKA (reference sequence). The CDR3 has 17 amino acids. The CDR3 loop is CCALTSGRALDKNIQYF. The CDR3 coding sequence is TGCTGTGCTTTGACTAGCGGGAGGGCCCTCGACAAAAACATTCAGTACTTC.

This clonotype has at least ten counts. J is TRBJ1-1 and V is TRBV6-1; TRBD1 matches at 9 bases. The germline V gene has CDR1 MNHNS and CDR2 SASEGT. The junction had 6 bases not matched to a gene; V was cut back by 3 bases and J by 7 bases. CDR3 length: 14 amino acids. Here the CDR3 DNA reads TGTGCCAGCAGTGATAGGTCGGACAGGGGTGAAGCTTTCTTT. Its translation is CASSDRSDRGEAFF.

As to this clonotype: A read error may produce the germline difference seen at one junction end. The V and J genes are TRBV6-1 and TRBJ1-2, with a possible D match to TRBD1 (5 bases). Germline V gives CDR1 MNHNS, CDR2 SASEGT. This CDR3 is built from 15 residues. The CDR3 loop reads CASIPKARGDYGCTF. Here the CDR3 DNA reads TGTGCCAGCATCCCGAAGGCTCGGGGGGACTATGGCTGCACCTTC.

The chain links TRBV7-9 to TRBJ1-5, with TRBD1 matching over 8 bases. The CDR3 runs 16 residues. V was pared by 1 base and J by 6 bases, with 8 bases of the junction left unmatched. CDR1 and CDR2 from the germline V gene are SEHNR and FQNEAQ (reference sequence). Written as DNA, the CDR3 is TGTGCCAGCAGCTTAGGGGGGACAGGACTAGGTCAGCCCCAGCATTTT. It translates to CASSLGGTGLGQPQHF.

This rearrangement joins TRBV7-2 to TRBJ2-3; D not certain. CDR1 is SGHTA and CDR2 is FQGNSA in the germline V gene. V was cut by 3 bases and J by 5 bases, with 9 bases left in between. The CDR3 has 13 residues. CDR3 protein: CASSFVLEDTQYF. CDR3 DNA: TGTGCCAGCAGCTTTGTACTCGAAGATACGCAGTATTTT.

The gene calls are TRBV7-8 and TRBJ2-5; D possibly corresponds to TRBD2 (5 bases). The J call could be wrong; TRBJ2-7 is a better fit for the DNA end. This CDR3 contains 16 residues. Per germline, CDR1 SGHVS and CDR2 FQNEAQ. CDR3 in DNA: TGTGCCAGCAGCTTAAAGACTACCTACAGTCCATACGAGCAGTACTTC. It yields the protein CASSLKTTYSPYEQYF.

This clonotype was observed a handful of times. V and J are TRBV10-2 and TRBJ2-1, with 12 bases lining up with TRBD2. This CDR3 spans 17 amino acids. J lost 4 bases, V lost 0 bases, and 4 bases had no gene match. Germline V gene lookup returns CDR1 WSHSY and CDR2 SAAADI. The CDR3 nucleotides are TGCGCCAGCAGTGAGTCGGCTAGCGGGAGGGTATACAATGAGCAGTTCTTC. Protein sequence: CASSESASGRVYNEQFF.

This chain links TRBV11-2 with TRBJ2-1, with 7 bases lining up with TRBD2. V trimming: 1 base; J trimming: 6 bases; junction bases outside the gene matches: 33. CDR1 and CDR2 (germline): SGHAT, FQNNGV. CDR3 size: 24 residues. The CDR3 DNA is TGTGCCAGCAGCTTAGGACTCCCCGAGGAGTCCGACCGGGGGTTCGGCGGGAGCCGCAATGAGCAGTTCTTC. Translation: CASSLGLPEESDRGFGGSRNEQFF.

V is TRBV7-3 and J is TRBJ2-5; D might be TRBD2 (7 bases). This CDR3 has 15 residues. Looked up from germline, CDR1 is SGHTA and CDR2 is FQGTGA. Between the trimmed V and J ends, which lost 0 bases and 6 bases, there was a span of 14 bases. In DNA, the CDR3 is TGTGCCAGCAGCTTAACAGGCGGGGGCTTGCAGACCCAGTACTTC. As protein: CASSLTGGGLQTQYF.

The table lists this clonotype with a few counts. The V call is TRBV20-1, the J call TRBJ2-5; D remains ambiguous. CDR3 length equals 16 residues. V lost 0 bases and J 1 base, leaving 15 bases between the germline ends. The germline gives CDR1 DFQATT, CDR2 SNEGSKA (reference sequence). CDR3 nucleotides: TGCAGTGCTAGAGATAAAAGGGATGGGCCCCAAGAGACCCAGTACTTC. This gives the protein CSARDKRDGPQETQYF.

This clonotype was observed a few times. V and J are TRBV20-1 and TRBJ2-3; either TRBD1 or TRBD2 may fit D (5 bases each). Per germline, CDR1 DFQATT and CDR2 SNEGSKA (reference sequence). The CDR3 covers 13 residues. The germline V and J ends were trimmed by 0 bases and 5 bases, with 9 bases remaining between them. The DNA of the CDR3 is TGCAGTGCTAGAGATGGGACGGAAGATACGCAGTATTTT. It is translated as CSARDGTEDTQYF.

V gene TRBV7-6 combines with J gene TRBJ2-5, with D perhaps TRBD2 (7 bases). CDR1 is SGHVS and CDR2 is FNYEAQ in the germline V gene. The CDR3 contains 15 residues. The V end was cut by 2 bases, the J end by 4 bases, with 14 bases between. The CDR3 DNA is TGTGCCAGCAGCTTATGGGCGGGGGCGGGAGAGACCCAGTACTTC. This codes for CASSLWAGAGETQYF. The full variable domain, rest sourced from reference TRBV7-6 and TRBJ2-5, is GAGVSQSPRYKVTKRGQDVALRCDPISGHVSLYWYRQALGQGPEFLTYFNYEAQQDKSGLPNDRFSAERPEGSISTLTIQRTEQRDSAMYRCASSLWAGAGETQYFGPGTRLLVL.

V and J are TRBV27 and TRBJ2-7, with TRBD1 matching over 8 bases. CDR1 is MNHEY, CDR2 SMNVEV, per germline (reference sequence). There are 15 residues in the CDR3. The V and J ends lost 3 bases and 3 bases, in that order; junction bases with no gene match: 7. This CDR3 reads CASSFSGGNLYEQYF. CDR3 bases: TGTGCCAGCAGTTTTTCAGGGGGCAACCTCTACGAGCAGTACTTC.

CDR3 sequence: CSVTGTVNTEAFF. The CDR3 nucleotides read TGCAGCGTTACCGGGACAGTCAACACTGAAGCTTTCTTT. The V gene is TRBV29-1, the J gene TRBJ1-1; 7 nucleotides match TRBD1. The CDR3 sequence is 13 residues long. Looked up from germline, CDR1 is SQVTM and CDR2 is ANQGSEA. After removal of 5 bases from V and 2 bases from J, the junction contained 5 bases not matched to a gene.

The J gene is TRBJ1-5, the V gene TRBV25-1; tentative D call: TRBD1 (5 bases). Germline V lookup: CDR1 MGHDK, CDR2 SYGVNS. Trimming shortened V by 4 bases and J by 9 bases, and 19 bases separated the two germline ends. The CDR3 is 15 amino acids. The CDR3 DNA reads as TGTGCCAGCAGTGGAGGGACGGCGACTTCGGGGCCCCAGCATTTT. This translates into CASSGGTATSGPQHF.

The chain has TRBV21-1 and TRBJ2-7; the listed D gene, TRBD1, was not tested against the DNA. TRBV21-1 is given as a pseudogene. This CDR3 has 14 residues. The CDR3 spells CASRNGTKVYEQYF. The CDR3 DNA sequence: TGTGCCAGCAGAAACGGGACAAAGGTCTACGAGCAGTACTTC.

This rearrangement joins TRBV27 to TRBJ2-1; 7 nucleotides align to TRBD2. This CDR3 has 13 amino acids. The V and J ends lost 5 bases and 8 bases, in that order; junction bases with no gene match: 6. Germline CDR1 and CDR2: MNHEY and SMNVEV (reference sequence). CDR3 sequence (DNA): TGTGCCAGCAGTACCGGGACTATCGATGAGCAGTTCTTC. It translates to CASSTGTIDEQFF.

The chain has TRBV27 and TRBJ2-5; the match to TRBD1 covers 7 bases. Germline CDR1 reads MNHEY; CDR2 reads SMNVEV (reference sequence). The CDR3 has 18 residues. The ends lost 2 bases at V and 0 bases at J; junction bases unmatched: 12. For the CDR3, the DNA is TGTGCCAGCAGTTTAACCCCTAGACAGGGTGGGGACCAAGAGACCCAGTACTTC. Encoded protein: CASSLTPRQGGDQETQYF.

This clonotype appeared a few times. This sequence joins TRBV7-6 and TRBJ2-7; the D gene is possibly TRBD2 (6 bases). Germline CDR1 and CDR2: SGHVS and FNYEAQ. This CDR3 has 14 amino acids. V gave up 3 bases and J gave up 3 bases, with 12 bases separating them. CDR3 coding DNA: TGTGCCAGCAGCTTTTACGGGACTGACTACGAGCAGTACTTC. Translation gives CASSFYGTDYEQYF.

This clonotype was seen at least ten times. This chain joins TRBV5-1 and TRBJ2-7; possibly TRBD1 for D (5 bases). Trimming shortened V by 4 bases and J by 4 bases, and 6 bases separated the two germline ends. CDR3 size: 11 residues. Germline CDR1 is SGHRS and CDR2 is YFSETQ. The CDR3 loop is CASSDRYEQYF. For the CDR3, the DNA is TGCGCCAGCAGCGACAGATACGAGCAGTACTTC.

V is TRBV20-1 and J is TRBJ2-1; D is perhaps TRBD1 or TRBD2 (5 bases each). V shed 6 bases and J shed 0 bases, with 21 bases lying between them. Germline CDR1 reads DFQATT; CDR2 reads SNEGSKA (reference sequence). The CDR3 runs to 17 residues. For the CDR3, the DNA is TGCAGTGCGGTCAGTGGGTCGAGGGGTGCCTCCTACAATGAGCAGTTCTTC. Its translation is CSAVSGSRGASYNEQFF.

This clonotype has just a few counts. J is TRBJ1-6 and V is TRBV10-3, with 10 bases aligning to TRBD1. Germline values: CDR1 ENHRY, CDR2 SYGVKD. The V and J ends lost 4 bases and 6 bases, in that order; junction bases with no gene match: 0. This CDR3 has 14 amino acids. The CDR3 coding sequence is TGTGCCATCAGTGGGACAGGGGGTAATTCACCCCTCCACTTT. This translates into CAISGTGGNSPLHF.

The rearrangement links TRBV10-3 to TRBJ2-5; D assignment may be TRBD1 or TRBD2 (5 bases each). The germline V and J ends were trimmed by 0 bases and 5 bases, with 22 bases remaining between them. The CDR3 spans 18 residues. Germline CDR1 ENHRY, CDR2 SYGVKD. CDR3 nucleotides: TGTGCCATCAGTGAGTCGACTTTGGGGACCCCCGGTGCCGAGACCCAGTACTTC. Translating gives CAISESTLGTPGAETQYF.

V is TRBV2 and J is TRBJ2-1; D gene unclear. Per the germline V gene, CDR1 is SNHLY and CDR2 is FYNNEI. V lost 5 bases and J 2 bases, leaving 16 bases between the germline ends. The CDR3 runs 16 residues. CDR3 sequence (DNA): TGTGCCAGCAGTTCGGAACGGACCGCCACCTACAATGAGCAGTTCTTC. Protein sequence: CASSSERTATYNEQFF.

This clonotype has only a few counts. CDR3 protein: CSVGGLAAQETQYF. The CDR3 bases are TGCAGCGTTGGAGGCCTAGCGGCCCAAGAGACCCAGTACTTC. The gene calls are TRBV29-1 and TRBJ2-5; 7 bases are a match to TRBD2. Germline V CDR1 and CDR2: SQVTM, ANQGSEA. The CDR3 has 14 amino acids. Trimming at V came to 4 bases and at J to 1 base, leaving 6 bases not matched to a gene.

Worth noting for this clonotype: Relative to the germline gene, one junction end is altered; a read error may explain this. The J gene is TRBJ1-4, the V gene TRBV27; the D is unclear. The CDR3 spans 14 residues. Germline V lookup: CDR1 MNHEY, CDR2 SMNVEV (reference sequence). This CDR3 is CASSTWGTNEKLFF. The CDR3 region has the DNA TGTGCTAGCAGTACCTGGGGAACTAATGAAAAACTGTTTTTT.

This clonotype was recorded a few times. V is TRBV7-6 and J is TRBJ2-5; TRBD2 is a possible D gene (7 bases). V lost 1 base, J lost 5 bases, and 17 bases lay in between. This CDR3 region has 16 residues. The germline V gene has CDR1 SGHVS and CDR2 FNYEAQ. CDR3 nucleotides: TGTGCCAGCAGCTTAGGCCCCAGAGGGGGGGACGAGACCCAGTACTTC. Amino acids: CASSLGPRGGDETQYF.

This clonotype was picked up a small number of times. V and J are TRBV7-2 and TRBJ2-1; 10 bases align to TRBD2. J was trimmed by 7 bases and V by 3 bases; bases with no gene match: 6. This CDR3 is 15 amino acids long. Germline CDR1 SGHTA, CDR2 FQGNSA. This CDR3 reads CASSFRASGRNEQFF. Here the CDR3 DNA reads TGTGCCAGCAGCTTCAGGGCTAGCGGGAGAAATGAGCAGTTCTTC.